What follows are 27 T cell receptor beta chains derived from one specimen sequenced in a study of memory CD4+ T cells and cytomegalovirus serostatus. Single viable CD3+CD4+CD8-CD45RO+ cells were sorted as the memory CD4+ T cells. Libraries were prepared by immunoSEQ multiplex PCR; TCRdb keeps only in-frame clonotypes and omits some of them. This sample has about 57,000 clones, with under 80% found just once. Sample: memory CD4+ T cells from blood. The source is an adult in good health and CMV-seronegative.

The gene calls are TRBV5-1 and TRBJ2-2; 7 bases fit TRBD2. The CDR3 contains 17 residues. V lost 4 bases and J lost 7; bases outside the gene matches: 16. Per the germline V gene, CDR1 is SGHRS and CDR2 is YFSETQ. The CDR3 here is CASSRYNGGNGIGELFF. CDR3 sequence (DNA): TGCGCCAGCAGCAGATACAACGGGGGGAATGGGATCGGGGAGCTGTTTTTT.

The chain is built from TRBV29-1 and TRBJ2-7, with D possibly being TRBD1 or TRBD2 (6 bases each). With 0 bases removed from V and 0 bases from J, the gap between germline ends came to 12 bases. The CDR3 sequence is 15 residues long. Germline CDR1 SQVTM, CDR2 ANQGSEA. The CDR3 loop is CSVEDRRGSSYEQYF. DNA for the CDR3: TGCAGCGTTGAAGATCGGAGGGGGAGCTCCTACGAGCAGTACTTC.

The chain recombines TRBV27 with TRBJ2-1; 10 positions agree with TRBD2. J gave up 3 bases and V 6 bases, and 5 bases lay outside the gene matches. This CDR3 region has 15 residues. Germline loops: CDR1 MNHEY, CDR2 SMNVEV (reference sequence). The CDR3 DNA reads as TGTGCCAGCAGGCGAAGGACTAGCGGCTACAATGAGCAGTTCTTC. Amino acids: CASRRRTSGYNEQFF.

J is TRBJ1-2 and V is TRBV9; a weak D match, TRBD1 (5 bases). The V end was cut by 0 bases, the J end by 10 bases, with 16 bases between. The CDR3 is made up of 14 amino acids. Germline-derived CDR1 and CDR2 are SGDLS and YYNGEE. CDR3 DNA sequence: TGTGCCAGCAGCGTAGAAGAGGGGTCAGGTACCTACACCTTC. Its translation: CASSVEEGSGTYTF.

The chain uses TRBV7-2 and TRBJ1-4; D gene ambiguous. Trimming shortened V by 4 bases and J by 5 bases, and 11 bases separated the two germline ends. The germline V gene has CDR1 SGHTA and CDR2 FQGNSA. CDR3 size: 14 residues. CDR3 residues: CASSSGFRNEKLFF. CDR3 nucleotides: TGTGCCAGCAGCTCGGGGTTCCGGAATGAAAAACTGTTTTTT.

The gene calls are TRBV10-3 and TRBJ2-5, with a possible D match to TRBD2 (6 bases). This CDR3 has 14 residues. In germline, CDR1 is ENHRY, CDR2 SYGVKD. Trimming shortened V by 4 bases and J by 1 base, and 10 bases separated the two germline ends. DNA of the CDR3: TGTGCCATCAGTGCGGGCGGGGTCCAAGAGACCCAGTACTTC. This encodes CAISAGGVQETQYF.

This clone showed up just a few times. J is TRBJ1-2 and V is TRBV5-6, with D maybe TRBD1 (5 bases). Trimming took off 5 bases at V and 3 bases at J, with 11 bases between the two ends. Germline V gives CDR1 SGHDT, CDR2 YYEEEE. The CDR3 is 13 residues long. The CDR3 coding sequence is TGTGCCAGCAGTCCGGGGCCAGACTATGGCTACACCTTC. This codes for CASSPGPDYGYTF.

The chain uses TRBV7-6 and TRBJ2-7; TRBD1 agrees at 9 bases. Germline assignment: CDR1 SGHVS and CDR2 FNYEAQ. The CDR3 length is 13 residues. The V and J ends lost 5 bases and 7 bases, in that order; junction bases with no gene match: 6. The CDR3, as DNA: TGTGCCAGCAGCCCCGGGACAGGGAGGGAGCAGTACTTC. This gives the protein CASSPGTGREQYF.

This clone has just a few counts. This rearrangement joins TRBV7-9 to TRBJ2-7; D is possibly TRBD1 (5 bases). CDR3 length equals 13 residues. Germline CDR1 is SEHNR and CDR2 is FQNEAQ (reference sequence). Trimming removed 2 bases at V and 3 bases at J, with 8 bases between. The CDR3 protein is CASSLTQGYEQYF. CDR3 in DNA: TGTGCCAGCAGCTTAACCCAGGGCTACGAGCAGTACTTC.

The chain is built from TRBV6-6 and TRBJ2-3; D gene unclear. The CDR3 is 12 amino acids. From germline, CDR1 is MNHNY and CDR2 SVGAGI (reference sequence). The V and J ends lost 5 bases and 2 bases respectively, with 5 bases between them. CDR3: CASSLHTDTQYF. The CDR3 DNA reads TGTGCCAGCAGTCTCCACACAGATACGCAGTATTTT.

CDR3 sequence (DNA): TGTGCCAGCAGCCAGGGCACTAGCGGGAAAACAGATACGCAGTATTTT. Its translation is CASSQGTSGKTDTQYF. The chain recombines TRBV5-8 with TRBJ2-3; 10 nucleotides line up with TRBD2. The germline V gene encodes CDR1 SGHTS and CDR2 YDEGEE. V was pared by 4 bases and J by 3 bases, with 8 bases of the junction left unmatched. This CDR3 spans 16 amino acids.

The J gene is TRBJ1-3, the V gene TRBV7-9; 7 bases are a match to TRBD1. V gave up 5 bases and J gave up 8 bases; unmatched junction bases: 9. The V gene's germline CDR1 is SEHNR and CDR2 FQNEAQ (reference sequence). The CDR3 consists of 14 residues. The CDR3, as DNA: TGTGCCAGCAGCCGGGACAGTCCCCGCGACACCATATATTTT. This translates into CASSRDSPRDTIYF.

This chain joins TRBV2 and TRBJ1-2; TRBD1 matches 10 bases. The CDR3 consists of 14 residues. CDR1 is SNHLY and CDR2 is FYNNEI in the germline V gene. Trimming took 5 bases from V and 7 from J; bases not matched to a gene: 7. CDR3 coding DNA: TGTGCCAGCAGTAGACAGGGGGCGCAGACTGGCTACACCTTC. Translating it yields CASSRQGAQTGYTF. The full variable domain, in which reference TRBV2 and TRBJ1-2 provide the parts outside the CDR3, is EPEVTQTPSHQVTQMGQEVILRCVPISNHLYFYWYRQILGQKVEFLVSFYNNEISEKSEIFDDQFSVERPDGSNFTLKIRSTKLEDSAMYFCASSRQGAQTGYTFGSGTRLTVV.

The chain employs TRBV6-5 and TRBJ1-2, with TRBD1 as a possible D gene (6 bases). CDR1 is MNHEY and CDR2 is SVGAGI in the germline V gene. The CDR3 runs 15 residues. The V gene lost 0 bases and the J gene lost 6 bases, with 14 bases spanning the gap. The CDR3 reads CASSYSTGQFHGYTF. In nucleotides, the CDR3 is TGTGCCAGCAGTTACTCGACAGGACAGTTCCATGGCTACACCTTC.

This clone was seen a handful of times. The chain carries TRBV6-1 and TRBJ1-1; D call uncertain. Germline-derived CDR1 and CDR2 are MNHNS and SASEGT. This CDR3 region has 14 residues. V was pared by 7 bases and J by 1 base, with 13 bases between. In nucleotides, the CDR3 is TGTGCCAGCACCTCATCCCCGGGGAACACTGAAGCTTTCTTT. Its protein product is CASTSSPGNTEAFF.

The rearrangement joins TRBV19 to TRBJ2-1, with 9 positions matching TRBD1. CDR1 and CDR2 from the germline V gene are LNHDA and SQIVND (reference sequence). The CDR3 extends over 15 amino acids. V gave up 5 bases and J gave up 8 bases; unmatched junction bases: 10. DNA of the CDR3: TGTGCCAGTAGTGTCCCGGGACAGGGACACGATGAGCAGTTCTTC. Translation gives CASSVPGQGHDEQFF.

The chain has TRBV10-2 and TRBJ2-7; TRBD2 matches at 12 bases. CDR1 is WSHSY, CDR2 SAAADI, per germline. V lost 6 bases and J lost 11; bases outside the gene matches: 14. The CDR3 is made up of 15 amino acids. CDR3 nucleotides: TGCGCCAGCAGGACGACTAGCGGGGGATTGTGGAGTGAGTACTTC. It codes for CASRTTSGGLWSEYF.

The CDR3 nucleotides are TGCGCCAGCAGCTTGGCTGGACAGTCCGCTGAGGGGGCCAACGTCCTGACTTTC. It yields the protein CASSLAGQSAEGANVLTF. This chain links TRBV5-1 with TRBJ2-6, with D perhaps TRBD1 (6 bases). The V and J ends lost 0 bases and 4 bases respectively, with 17 bases between them. Germline V gene lookup returns CDR1 SGHRS and CDR2 YFSETQ. The CDR3 length is 18 residues.

The chain uses TRBV15 and TRBJ2-6; D is ambiguous. The ends were cut back, 3 bases at V and 0 bases at J, with 9 bases in the middle. The CDR3 has 16 residues. Per the germline V gene, CDR1 is LNHNV and CDR2 is YYDKDF (reference sequence). CDR3 sequence: CATSRVTFSGANVLTF. CDR3 DNA sequence: TGTGCCACCAGCAGGGTAACTTTCTCTGGGGCCAACGTCCTGACTTTC.

This chain links TRBV9 with TRBJ2-3, with 8 bases that match TRBD2. CDR3 length equals 16 residues. Looked up from germline, CDR1 is SGDLS and CDR2 is YYNGEE. V gave up 0 bases and J gave up 3 bases; unmatched junction bases: 6. The CDR3 region has the DNA TGTGCCAGCAGCGTAGTCTCGGGGGGGCCGACAGATACGCAGTATTTT. It is translated as CASSVVSGGPTDTQYF.

This sequence joins TRBV10-3 and TRBJ1-1; D is uncertain. The germline gives CDR1 ENHRY, CDR2 SYGVKD. The length of the CDR3 is 14 residues. V was pared by 0 bases and J by 3 bases, with 8 bases between. CDR3 region: CAISESRGHTEAFF. In DNA form, the CDR3 reads TGTGCCATCAGTGAGTCGCGCGGGCACACTGAAGCTTTCTTT.

The rearrangement links TRBV5-1 to TRBJ2-2; D ambiguous. Trimming removed 0 bases at V and 3 bases at J, with 18 bases between. Germline values: CDR1 SGHRS, CDR2 YFSETQ. This CDR3 contains 18 residues. CDR3 loop: CASSLGSRTRPDTGELFF. As DNA, the CDR3 is TGCGCCAGCAGCTTGGGCTCCAGGACCCGTCCGGACACCGGGGAGCTGTTTTTT.

This chain connects TRBV11-2 to TRBJ2-3; D is unresolved. The germline V and J ends were trimmed by 1 base and 0 bases, with 8 bases remaining between them. Germline assignment: CDR1 SGHAT and CDR2 FQNNGV. The CDR3 has 15 amino acids. CDR3 sequence (DNA): TGTGCCAGCAGCTTAGCTACCGGTAGCACAGATACGCAGTATTTT. This sequence encodes CASSLATGSTDTQYF.

The gene calls are TRBV11-2 and TRBJ2-1; possibly TRBD2 for D (6 bases). There are 17 residues in the CDR3. Germline loops: CDR1 SGHAT, CDR2 FQNNGV. V lost 3 bases and J 7 bases, leaving 22 bases between the germline ends. CDR3 coding DNA: TGTGCCAGCAGCTTTAGCTTCGGGCTAGCGATGTCAAATGAGCAGTTCTTC. It specifies CASSFSFGLAMSNEQFF.

V gene TRBV14 combines with J gene TRBJ1-3, with D hard to call. V lost 1 base to trimming and J lost 7 bases, with 5 bases between them. Germline V lookup: CDR1 SGHDN, CDR2 FVKESK. CDR3 length equals 12 residues. CDR3 loop: CASSQVSNTIYF. The CDR3, as DNA: TGTGCCAGCAGCCAAGTTTCGAACACCATATATTTT.

As regards this clone: Distinct nucleotide sequences in the sample also encode this CDR3. The J gene is TRBJ1-5, the V gene TRBV2, with 9 bases that match TRBD1. Germline lookup yields CDR1 SNHLY and CDR2 FYNNEI. V shed 4 bases, J shed 5 bases, and the junction held 3 bases outside the gene matches. The CDR3 runs to 14 residues. The DNA for the CDR3 is TGTGCCAGCAGTGGGGACAGGGCCGATCAGCCCCAGCATTTT. It encodes CASSGDRADQPQHF.

J is TRBJ1-4 and V is TRBV7-2; D gene uncertain. CDR3 length equals 15 residues. The germline V gene has CDR1 SGHTA and CDR2 FQGNSA. The V end was cut by 3 bases, the J end by 0 bases, with 8 bases between. The CDR3 region has the DNA TGTGCCAGCAGCTTCGCCCTTGCAACTAATGAAAAACTGTTTTTT. This codes for CASSFALATNEKLFF. Complete variable domain (other parts from reference TRBV7-2 and TRBJ1-4): GAGVSQSPSNKVTEKGKDVELRCDPISGHTALYWYRQSLGQGLEFLIYFQGNSAPDKSGLPSDRFSAERTGGSVSTLTIQRTQQEDSAVYLCASSFALATNEKLFFGSGTQLSVL.